The T cell receptor (beta chain) described here comes from a study of blood T cell repertoires in COVID-19. CDR3 length: 15 residues. The germline V and J ends were trimmed by 6 bases and 2 bases, with 17 bases remaining between them. Looked up from germline, CDR1 is KGHSH and CDR2 is LQKENI. Produced via immunoSEQ multiplex PCR; TCRdb's table is partial and in-frame only. The repertoire includes some 230,000 clones, 84% of them detected once, and 4.5% to 5.5% sits in the top ten. The sequenced sample consisted of peripheral blood. This chain connects TRBV18 to TRBJ2-7, with TRBD1 as a possible D gene (7 bases). This clonotype was sampled from a woman aged 60 to 75 who had recovered from COVID-19. DNA of the CDR3: TGTGCCAGCTCTCGCGGACAGGCGGGAACCTACGAGCAGTACTTC. Translation gives CASSRGQAGTYEQYF.